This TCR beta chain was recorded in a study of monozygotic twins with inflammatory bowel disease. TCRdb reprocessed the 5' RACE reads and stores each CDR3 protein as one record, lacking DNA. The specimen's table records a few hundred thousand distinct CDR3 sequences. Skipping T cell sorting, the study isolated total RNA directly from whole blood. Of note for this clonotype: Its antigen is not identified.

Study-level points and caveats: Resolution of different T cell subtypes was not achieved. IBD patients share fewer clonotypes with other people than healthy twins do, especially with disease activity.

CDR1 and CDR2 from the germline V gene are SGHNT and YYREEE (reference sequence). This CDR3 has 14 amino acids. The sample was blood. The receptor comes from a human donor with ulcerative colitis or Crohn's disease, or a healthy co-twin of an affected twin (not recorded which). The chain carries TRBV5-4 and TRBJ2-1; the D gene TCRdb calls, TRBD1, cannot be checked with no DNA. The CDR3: CASSSLQGENEQFF.